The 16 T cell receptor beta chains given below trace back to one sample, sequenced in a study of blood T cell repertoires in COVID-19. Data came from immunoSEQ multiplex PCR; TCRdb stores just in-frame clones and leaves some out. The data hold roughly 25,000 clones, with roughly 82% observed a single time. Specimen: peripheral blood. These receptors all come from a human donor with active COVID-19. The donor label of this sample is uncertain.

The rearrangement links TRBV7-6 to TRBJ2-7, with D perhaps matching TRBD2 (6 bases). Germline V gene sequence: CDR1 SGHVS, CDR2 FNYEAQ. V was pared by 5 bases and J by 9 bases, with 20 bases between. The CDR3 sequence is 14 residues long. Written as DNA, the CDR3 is TGTGCCAGCAGCCCCACGGGCGTGGGGGGTACGCAGTACTTC. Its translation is CASSPTGVGGTQYF.

The DNA of the CDR3 is TGTGCCAGCAGTAAGCCCCGGGACAGGGCTAACTATGGCTACACCTTC. Translating it yields CASSKPRDRANYGYTF. J is TRBJ1-2 and V is TRBV28, with 9 bases lining up with TRBD1. From germline, CDR1 is MDHEN and CDR2 SYDVKM. With V trimmed by 5 bases and J by 0 bases, 7 bases remained unmatched. The CDR3 runs to 16 residues.

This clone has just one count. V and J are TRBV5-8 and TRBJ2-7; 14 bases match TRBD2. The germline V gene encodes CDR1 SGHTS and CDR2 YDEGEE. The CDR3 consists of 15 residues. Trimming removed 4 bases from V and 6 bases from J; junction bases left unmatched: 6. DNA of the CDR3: TGTGCCAGCAGCCAGACTAGCGGGAGGGCGGGCGAGCAGTACTTC. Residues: CASSQTSGRAGEQYF.

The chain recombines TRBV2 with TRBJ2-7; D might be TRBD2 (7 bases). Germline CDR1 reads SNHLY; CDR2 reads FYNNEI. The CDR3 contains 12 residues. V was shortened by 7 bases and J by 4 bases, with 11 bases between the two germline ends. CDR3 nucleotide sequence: TGTGCCAGCATGGGAGGGGGTTACGAGCAGTACTTC. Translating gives CASMGGGYEQYF.

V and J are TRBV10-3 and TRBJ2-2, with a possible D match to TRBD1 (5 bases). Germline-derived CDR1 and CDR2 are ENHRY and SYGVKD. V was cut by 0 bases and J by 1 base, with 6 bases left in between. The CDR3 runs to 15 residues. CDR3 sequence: CAISESQGNTGELFF. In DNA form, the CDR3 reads TGTGCCATCAGTGAGTCTCAGGGGAACACCGGGGAGCTGTTTTTT.

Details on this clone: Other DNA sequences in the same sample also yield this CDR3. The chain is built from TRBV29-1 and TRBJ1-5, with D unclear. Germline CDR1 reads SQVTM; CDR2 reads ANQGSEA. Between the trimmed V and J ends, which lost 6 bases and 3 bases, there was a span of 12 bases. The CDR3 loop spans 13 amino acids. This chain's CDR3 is CSVNLGVNQPQHF. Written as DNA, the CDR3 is TGCAGCGTAAACCTCGGGGTCAATCAGCCCCAGCATTTT.

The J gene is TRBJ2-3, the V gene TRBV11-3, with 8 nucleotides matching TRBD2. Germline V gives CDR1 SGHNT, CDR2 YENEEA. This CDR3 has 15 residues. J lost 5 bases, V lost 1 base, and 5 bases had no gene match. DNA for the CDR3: TGTGCCAGCAGCTTAGGGGGACTAGGCGTAGATACGCAGTATTTT. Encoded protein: CASSLGGLGVDTQYF. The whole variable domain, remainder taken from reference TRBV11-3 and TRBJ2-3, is EAGVVQSPRYKIIEKKQPVAFWCNPISGHNTLYWYLQNLGQGPELLIRYENEEAVDDSQLPKDRFSAERLKGVDSTLKIQPAELGDSAVYLCASSLGGLGVDTQYFGPGTRLTVL.

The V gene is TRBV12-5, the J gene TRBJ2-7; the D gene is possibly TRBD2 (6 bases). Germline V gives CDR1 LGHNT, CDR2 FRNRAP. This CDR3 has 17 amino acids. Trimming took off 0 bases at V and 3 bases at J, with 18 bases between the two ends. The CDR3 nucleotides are TGTGCTAGTGGTTTGGTACGACGACCCGGAGGGATCTACGAGCAGTACTTC. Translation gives CASGLVRRPGGIYEQYF.

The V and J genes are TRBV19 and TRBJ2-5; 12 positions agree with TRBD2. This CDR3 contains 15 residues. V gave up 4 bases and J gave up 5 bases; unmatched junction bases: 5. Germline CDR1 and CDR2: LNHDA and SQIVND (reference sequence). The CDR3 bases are TGTGCCAGTAGTACACTAGCGGGGGGTGTTGAGACCCAGTACTTC. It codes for CASSTLAGGVETQYF.

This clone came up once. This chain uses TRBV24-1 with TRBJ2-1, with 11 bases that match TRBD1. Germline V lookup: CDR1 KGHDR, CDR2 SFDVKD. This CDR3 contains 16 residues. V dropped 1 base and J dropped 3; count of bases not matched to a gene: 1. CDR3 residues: CATSDLGTGGYNEQFF. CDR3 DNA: TGTGCCACCAGTGATTTAGGGACAGGGGGCTACAATGAGCAGTTCTTC.

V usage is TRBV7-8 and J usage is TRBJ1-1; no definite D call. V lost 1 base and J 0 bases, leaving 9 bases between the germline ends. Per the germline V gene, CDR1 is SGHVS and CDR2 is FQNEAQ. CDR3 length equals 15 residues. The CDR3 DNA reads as TGTGCCAGCAGCTTAGTGCTAGCCATGAACACTGAAGCTTTCTTT. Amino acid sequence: CASSLVLAMNTEAFF.

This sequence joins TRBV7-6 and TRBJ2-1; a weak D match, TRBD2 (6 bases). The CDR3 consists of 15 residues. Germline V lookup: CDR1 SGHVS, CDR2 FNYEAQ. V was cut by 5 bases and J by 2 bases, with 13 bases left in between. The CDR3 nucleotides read TGTGCCAGCAGCCACGGGGGATATCCCTACAATGAGCAGTTCTTC. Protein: CASSHGGYPYNEQFF.

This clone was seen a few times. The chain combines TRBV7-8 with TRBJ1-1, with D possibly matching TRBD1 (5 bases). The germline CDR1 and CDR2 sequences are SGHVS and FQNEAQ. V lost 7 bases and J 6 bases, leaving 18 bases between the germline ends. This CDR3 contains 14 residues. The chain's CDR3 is CASNFDPGVAEAFF. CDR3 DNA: TGTGCCAGCAACTTTGACCCGGGGGTGGCTGAAGCTTTCTTT.

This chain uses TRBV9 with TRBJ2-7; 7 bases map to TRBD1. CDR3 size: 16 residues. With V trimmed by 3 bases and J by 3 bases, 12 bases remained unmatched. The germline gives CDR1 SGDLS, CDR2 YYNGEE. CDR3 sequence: CASSARSGTEDYEQYF. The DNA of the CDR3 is TGTGCCAGCAGCGCTAGGTCCGGGACAGAAGACTACGAGCAGTACTTC.

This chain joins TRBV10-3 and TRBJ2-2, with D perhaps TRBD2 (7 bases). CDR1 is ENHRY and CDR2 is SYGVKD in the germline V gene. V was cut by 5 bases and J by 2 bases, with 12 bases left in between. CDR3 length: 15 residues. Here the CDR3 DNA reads TGTGCCATCAGTAGGGGAGGGGGTAACACCGGGGAGCTGTTTTTT. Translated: CAISRGGGNTGELFF.

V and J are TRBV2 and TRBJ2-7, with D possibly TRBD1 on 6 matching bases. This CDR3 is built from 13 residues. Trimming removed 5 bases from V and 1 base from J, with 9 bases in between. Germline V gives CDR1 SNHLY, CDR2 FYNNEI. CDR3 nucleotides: TGTGCCAGCAGTAGTCAGGGGTCCTACGAGCAGTACTTC. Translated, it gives CASSSQGSYEQYF.